This TCR beta chain came from a study of T cell repertoires in cytomegalovirus infection. Study in general: Carrying CMV and the relevant HLA type showed in public TCR beta signatures.

Trimming shortened V by 6 bases and J by 6 bases, and 21 bases separated the two germline ends. Per the germline V gene, CDR1 is ENHRY and CDR2 is SYGVKD. The CDR3 covers 15 residues. About this clonotype: Its specificity is unknown.

Using its own MiXCR run on the reads, TCRdb lists one record per CDR3 protein. Among some 590,000 distinct CDR3 sequences listed, about 39% were seen once. The material was cultured PBMCs, obtained from culture after CMV antigen stimulation. This chain links TRBV10-3 with TRBJ2-7; tentative D call: TRBD2 (5 bases). This TCR came from a human donor in good health (CMV status not recorded). Some clones in this sample may be carry-over from other donors' samples. Here the CDR3 reads CAISVSDGERGEQYF. The CDR3 DNA reads TGTGCCATCAGCGTCTCGGACGGGGAGAGAGGCGAGCAGTACTTC.